The clone carrying this T cell receptor (beta chain) was detected only once. Its antigen is still unknown. These data originate in a study of cytomegalovirus exposure and HLA in healthy donors. Study-level results: A later analysis found common viral pathogens apparently linked to several of the most significant clusters.

With 8 bases removed from V and 0 bases from J, the gap between germline ends came to 14 bases. Germline loops: CDR1 LNHDA, CDR2 SQIVND (reference sequence). This CDR3 has 15 residues. Primers: 60 Vbeta forward and 13 Jbeta reverse. Libraries were prepared by immunoSEQ multiplex PCR; TCRdb keeps only in-frame clonotypes and omits some of them. The sample consists of about 120,000 clones, 65% to 90% of them appearing once. The TCR sequence derives from a woman aged 25 to 39 in good health and CMV-seronegative. The V call is TRBV19, the J call TRBJ2-1; possible D gene TRBD1, 6 bases. Specimen: PBMCs. The DNA for the CDR3 is TGTGCCAGTTTAAACAGGGCCCACTCCTACAATGAGCAGTTCTTC. Translation gives CASLNRAHSYNEQFF.